These T cell receptor beta chains were read from a single sample in a study of post-analysis software for immune sequencing data. TCRdb fed the PCR reads into MiXCR, producing one record per CDR3 protein. Here the sample spans roughly 540,000 distinct CDR3 sequences, less than 40% being singletons. Sequences were obtained from blood. The receptor set was obtained from a girl aged 2 to 17 with multiple sclerosis. CDR3s include the opening cysteine and the closing phenylalanine or tryptophan. The order of the fields is V gene, J gene, clone size, D gene, CDR3 DNA, CDR3 protein. The D gene is left open where the match is weak. Clone size is given for some rows only: seen once, a few or many times, or a class if the clone is expanded.

TRBV18	TRBJ2-3	-	-	TGTGCCAGCTCACCACGGTCTCTCGTTAGGGCAGATACGCAGTATTTT	CASSPRSLVRADTQYF
TRBV7-2	TRBJ2-3	-	-	TGTGCCAGCAGCTTCCTAGCGCGCACAGATACGCAGTATTTT	CASSFLARTDTQYF
TRBV3-1	TRBJ2-5	-	-	TGTGCCAGCAGCCTAACGGTGGCAGAACAAGAGACCCAGTACTTC	CASSLTVAEQETQYF
TRBV6-1	TRBJ1-1	-	-	TGTGCCAGCAGTGAAGCCAGGGCCCCTTGGGGATTTACTGAAGCTTTCTTT	CASSEARAPWGFTEAFF
TRBV6-6	TRBJ1-1	-	-	TGTGCCAGCAGTTGGGGGTATGGGAACACTGAAGCTTTCTTT	CASSWGYGNTEAFF
TRBV7-2	TRBJ2-3	-	TRBD2	TGTGCCAGCAGCTTAGGCGGGGGGGGTCGCACAGATACGCAGTATTTT	CASSLGGGGRTDTQYF
TRBV11-2	TRBJ2-2	few	-	TGTGCCAGCACGTGGTTGGGGGAAGAAGGCACCGGGGAGCTGTTTTTT	CASTWLGEEGTGELFF
TRBV12-3/TRBV12-4	TRBJ2-5	-	TRBD2	TGTGCCAGCAGTGGGACTAGCGGGGGGGCCAGAGAGACCCAGTACTTC	CASSGTSGGARETQYF
TRBV25-1	TRBJ1-6	-	TRBD1	TGTGCCAGCAGTGCCTACAGGGGCGCCAATTCACCCCTCCACTTT	CASSAYRGANSPLHF
TRBV5-1	TRBJ1-2	-	-	TGCGCCTGCAGCAGGACAGAAGCTAACTATGGCTACACCTTC	CACSRTEANYGYTF
TRBV4-1	TRBJ1-1	-	-	TGCGCCAGCAGCCAGTATCAGGGAGCGACTGAAGCTTTCTTT	CASSQYQGATEAFF
TRBV7-2	TRBJ2-5	-	TRBD2	TGTGCCAGCAGCAGGACTAGCGGGGGGCAGAACCAAGAGACCCAGTACTTC	CASSRTSGGQNQETQYF
TRBV7-9	TRBJ2-3	-	TRBD1	TGTGCCAGCAGCTCATATGTGGGACAGGGGGTAGATACGCAGTATTTT	CASSSYVGQGVDTQYF
TRBV10-3	TRBJ2-1	few	-	TGTGCCATCAGTGAGCCCGAGGGAAAAATCTCCTACAATGAGCAGTTCTTC	CAISEPEGKISYNEQFF
TRBV10-3	TRBJ1-1	-	TRBD1	TGTGCCATCAGTCGGGACAGGTCAGGGAGAGACACTGAAGCTTTCTTT	CAISRDRSGRDTEAFF
TRBV6-5	TRBJ1-2	-	TRBD1	TGTGCCAGCAGTTACAGGGGGACAGGGGTTACTGATGGCTACACCTTC	CASSYRGTGVTDGYTF
TRBV10-3	TRBJ2-1	-	-	TGTGCCATCAGTGACGGCGGCTCCTACAATGAGCAGTTCTTC	CAISDGGSYNEQFF
TRBV14	TRBJ2-5	-	-	TGTGCCAGCAGCCAAGATCGGGAGCCAGGCGAGACCCAGTACTTC	CASSQDREPGETQYF
TRBV15	TRBJ2-1	-	TRBD2	TGTGCCACCAGCAGAGATCTGGGAGCGGGGGGGCGATGGGAGCAGTTCTTC	CATSRDLGAGGRWEQFF
TRBV5-5	TRBJ1-5	few	-	TGTGCCAGCAGCTTGAGGCCTAGCAATCAGCCCCAGCATTTT	CASSLRPSNQPQHF
TRBV18	TRBJ1-2	-	TRBD1	TGTGCCAGCTCAACAGGGGGCGGCTATGGCTACACCTTC	CASSTGGGYGYTF
TRBV7-2	TRBJ1-5	-	-	TGTGCCAGCAGCTTAGAAACAGGGAATCAGCCCCAGCATTTT	CASSLETGNQPQHF
TRBV20-1	TRBJ2-1	-	-	TGCAGTGCTATAGACAATGAGCAGTTCTTC	CSAIDNEQFF
TRBV12-3/TRBV12-4	TRBJ2-6	few	-	TGTGCCAGCAGTCCCCGAAGGGCGGGGGCCAACGTCCTGACTTTC	CASSPRRAGANVLTF
TRBV10-3	TRBJ2-1	-	TRBD2	TGTGCCATCAGGGCCAGCGGGGGGGCATCTGAGCAGTTCTTC	CAIRASGGASEQFF
TRBV10-3	TRBJ2-1	-	-	TGTGCCATCAGTGCTGGTGGCCAGGCTAGCTCCTACAATGAGCAGTTCTTC	CAISAGGQASSYNEQFF
TRBV28	TRBJ2-7	few	TRBD1	TGTGCCAGCAGTCCTTTTTCCGGGACAGGTTTGTACGAGCAGTACTTC	CASSPFSGTGLYEQYF
TRBV5-1	TRBJ1-2	-	-	TGCGCCAGCAGCTTGGAGGGGGAACTCGGCTACACCTTC	CASSLEGELGYTF
TRBV12-3/TRBV12-4	TRBJ2-7	-	TRBD1	TGTGCCAGCAGTTCGGGGACAAGGGGACAGGGGTACGAGCAGTACTTC	CASSSGTRGQGYEQYF
TRBV20-1	TRBJ2-5	-	-	TGCAGTGCTACGGGGGGACAAGGGACCCAGTACTTC	CSATGGQGTQYF
TRBV5-1	TRBJ1-1	-	-	TGCGCCAGCAGCTTGAGCGAGACAGCTCCGGCTTTCTTT	CASSLSETAPAFF
TRBV5-6	TRBJ1-2	-	-	TGTGCCAGCGCCCATGGGGACTATGGCTACACCTTC	CASAHGDYGYTF
TRBV20-1	TRBJ2-1	-	-	TGCAGTGCTCGGGTTAGTAACCGGGATGAGCAGTTCTTC	CSARVSNRDEQFF
TRBV20-1	TRBJ2-7	-	-	TGCAGTGGGCTGTTGGCCCGCGAGCAGTACTTC	CSGLLAREQYF
TRBV14	TRBJ1-1	-	-	TGTGCCAGCAGCCCGACGGGCAACCAAGGTTTAGCTTTCTTT	CASSPTGNQGLAFF
TRBV7-9	TRBJ1-2	-	-	TGTGCCAGCAGCACCGCGGGGGGTAACTATGGCTACACCTTC	CASSTAGGNYGYTF
TRBV5-1	TRBJ2-3	-	-	TGCGCCAGCAGACAGCCTACTAGCACAGATACGCAGTATTTT	CASRQPTSTDTQYF
TRBV10-3	TRBJ2-5	-	-	TGTGCCATCAGTGAGGGCTATGGGGAGACCCAGTACTTC	CAISEGYGETQYF
TRBV6-5	TRBJ2-1	-	TRBD1	TGTACCAGCAGCCCCGGGACAGGGGGCAATGAGCAGTTCTTC	CTSSPGTGGNEQFF
TRBV6-4	TRBJ2-5	-	TRBD2	TGTGCCAGCAGTCCGACTAGCGGGGGCACTGAGACCCAGTACTTC	CASSPTSGGTETQYF
TRBV5-1	TRBJ2-1	once	-	TGCGCCAGCAGACCCGCATCAGGACCCTCCTACAATGAGCAGTTCTTC	CASRPASGPSYNEQFF
TRBV24-1	TRBJ1-2	-	-	TGTGCCACCAGTACCGACTATGGCTACACCTTC	CATSTDYGYTF
TRBV14	TRBJ2-3	-	-	TGTGCCAGCAGCCCCATGCTCCGGGCAAAGAGCACAGATACGCAGTATTTT	CASSPMLRAKSTDTQYF
TRBV28	TRBJ1-1	once	-	TGTGCCAGTAGTTTTTTCATCTCCTCGAACACTGAAGCTTTCTTT	CASSFFISSNTEAFF
TRBV5-1	TRBJ2-1	-	-	TGCGCCAGCAGTGGACTAACTAGGAATGAGCAGTTCTTC	CASSGLTRNEQFF
TRBV12-3/TRBV12-4	TRBJ1-3	few	-	TGTGCCAGCAGTTTGCAGGGCGGAAACACCATATATTTT	CASSLQGGNTIYF
TRBV6-2/TRBV6-3	TRBJ1-1	-	-	TGTGCCAGCAGTTACGACGTGGGCACTGAAGCTTTCTTT	CASSYDVGTEAFF
TRBV9	TRBJ1-2	-	-	TGTGCCAGCAGCGAAGGGGATCTGGATGGCTACACCTTC	CASSEGDLDGYTF
TRBV6-5	TRBJ1-2	-	-	TGTGCCAGCAGTTACTCGATAGGACTCTATGGCTACACCTTC	CASSYSIGLYGYTF
TRBV7-9	TRBJ2-1	-	-	TGTGCCAGCAGCCCCCCACTAGTTTACCATGAGCAGTTCTTC	CASSPPLVYHEQFF
TRBV6-5	TRBJ2-3	few	-	TGTGCCAGCAGCCCCGTTGCGGCGGGGTGGACAGATACGCAGTATTTT	CASSPVAAGWTDTQYF
TRBV29-1	TRBJ2-3	-	-	TGCAGCATTGGGGGTAACACAGATACGCAGTATTTT	CSIGGNTDTQYF
TRBV7-6	TRBJ2-3	-	-	TGTGCCAGCAGCTTAGCCACGCGAGCAGATACGCAGTATTTT	CASSLATRADTQYF
TRBV7-3	TRBJ1-1	-	-	TGTGCCAGCAGGGACCAGAGGGACACTGAAGCTTTCTTT	CASRDQRDTEAFF
TRBV15	TRBJ1-2	few	-	TGTGCCACCAGCTTTCCTAGGTCCCCGGGAGGCTACACCTTC	CATSFPRSPGGYTF
TRBV27	TRBJ1-5	few	-	TGTGCCAGCAGTTTTCCCGGTCAGCCCCAGCATTTT	CASSFPGQPQHF
TRBV12-3/TRBV12-4	TRBJ1-1	-	-	TGTGCCAGCAGCCTCGGACGGGGTGAAGCTTTCTTT	CASSLGRGEAFF
TRBV29-1	TRBJ1-5	few	-	TGCAGCCCCGAGTCCGGGGAAGGCAATCAGCCCCAGCATTTT	CSPESGEGNQPQHF
TRBV20-1	TRBJ2-7	-	-	TGCAGTGCTAGACCGTCAGGATTTTCCTACGAGCAGTACTTC	CSARPSGFSYEQYF